The T cell receptor (beta chain) described here comes from a study of blood T cell repertoires in COVID-19. Germline assignment: CDR1 LGHNA and CDR2 YSLEER. CDR3 length: 17 residues. Deletions cut 1 base from V and 1 base from J, with 13 bases between. Clones were sequenced by immunoSEQ multiplex PCR, and TCRdb holds only the in-frame ones, with some missing. The sample has some 200,000 clones, 83% seen once. V is TRBV4-3 and J is TRBJ2-2; tentatively, D is TRBD2 (6 bases). The sample comprised peripheral blood. The origin of this receptor is a woman between 25 and 40 years old with COVID-19, enrolled during active disease. CDR3 nucleotides: TGCGCCAGCAGCCAAGCGACGGGACTGGGGAACACCGGGGAGCTGTTTTTT. The encoded protein is CASSQATGLGNTGELFF.